This record covers a single TCR beta chain. Its cognate antigen is unknown. The sample belongs to a study of T cell repertoires in cytomegalovirus infection. Study in general: From public TCR beta signatures came an indication of both CMV infection and matching HLA type. Notes on the study in general: Individuals carrying CMV plus the relevant HLA were identified by cumulative frequency of public TCR beta families.

The CDR3 sequence is 12 residues long. Looked up from germline, CDR1 is SQVTM and CDR2 is ANQGSEA. V shed 7 bases, J shed 6 bases, and the junction held 7 bases outside the gene matches. TCRdb ran MiXCR on the reads and lists one entry per CDR3 protein. The data show under 800,000 distinct CDR3 sequences, roughly a quarter seen once. The TCR was taken from a human donor in good health (CMV status not recorded). Some clones in this sample may be carry-over from other donors' samples. Sequenced: CD8+ T cells from PBMCs. V gene TRBV29-1 combines with J gene TRBJ1-2, with 8 bases lining up with TRBD1. CDR3 nucleotides: TGCAGCGCTGCAGGGGGCGCAGATGGCTACACCTTC. The encoded protein is CSAAGGADGYTF.